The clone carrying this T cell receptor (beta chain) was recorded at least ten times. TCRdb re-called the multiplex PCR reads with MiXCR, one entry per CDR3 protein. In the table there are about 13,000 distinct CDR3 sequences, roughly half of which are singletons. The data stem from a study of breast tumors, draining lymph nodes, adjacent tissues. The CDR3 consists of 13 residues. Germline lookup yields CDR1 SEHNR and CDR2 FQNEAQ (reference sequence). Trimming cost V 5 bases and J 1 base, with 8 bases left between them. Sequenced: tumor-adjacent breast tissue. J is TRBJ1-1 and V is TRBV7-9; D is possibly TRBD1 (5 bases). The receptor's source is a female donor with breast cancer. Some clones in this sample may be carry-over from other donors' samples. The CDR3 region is CASSRGGNTEAFF. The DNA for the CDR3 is TGTGCCAGCAGCCGCGGGGGGAACACTGAAGCTTTCTTT.